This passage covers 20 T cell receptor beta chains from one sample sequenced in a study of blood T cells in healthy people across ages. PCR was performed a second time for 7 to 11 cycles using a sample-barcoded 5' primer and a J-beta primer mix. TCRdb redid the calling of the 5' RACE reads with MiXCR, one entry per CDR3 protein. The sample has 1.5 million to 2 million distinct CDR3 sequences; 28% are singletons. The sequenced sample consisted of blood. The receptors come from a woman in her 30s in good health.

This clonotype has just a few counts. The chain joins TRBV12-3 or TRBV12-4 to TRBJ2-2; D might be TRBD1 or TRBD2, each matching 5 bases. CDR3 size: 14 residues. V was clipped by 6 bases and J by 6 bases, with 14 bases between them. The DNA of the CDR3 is TGTGCCAGCAGATCGGGACGAGCAGCCGGGGAGCTGTTTTTT. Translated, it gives CASRSGRAAGELFF.

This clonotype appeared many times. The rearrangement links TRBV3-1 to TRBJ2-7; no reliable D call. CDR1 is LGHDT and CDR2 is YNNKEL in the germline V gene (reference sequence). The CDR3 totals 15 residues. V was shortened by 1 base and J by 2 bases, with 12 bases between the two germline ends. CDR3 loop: CASSQVSQATYEQYF. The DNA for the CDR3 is TGTGCCAGCAGCCAAGTAAGTCAGGCCACCTACGAGCAGTACTTC.

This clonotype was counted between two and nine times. The DNA for the CDR3 is TGCGCCAGCAGCTTGGTGTTTCAGGAATACAATGAGCAGTTCTTC. Translated: CASSLVFQEYNEQFF. The V gene is TRBV5-1, the J gene TRBJ2-1; D call uncertain. V dropped 0 bases and J dropped 4 bases, with 11 bases sitting between them. CDR3 size: 15 residues. CDR1 and CDR2 from the germline V gene are SGHRS and YFSETQ.

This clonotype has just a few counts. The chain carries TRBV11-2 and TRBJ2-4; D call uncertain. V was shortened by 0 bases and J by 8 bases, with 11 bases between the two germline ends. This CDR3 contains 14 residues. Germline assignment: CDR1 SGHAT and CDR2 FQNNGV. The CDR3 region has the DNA TGTGCCAGCAGCTTAGATCCCTCAGGAGACATTCAGTACTTC. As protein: CASSLDPSGDIQYF.

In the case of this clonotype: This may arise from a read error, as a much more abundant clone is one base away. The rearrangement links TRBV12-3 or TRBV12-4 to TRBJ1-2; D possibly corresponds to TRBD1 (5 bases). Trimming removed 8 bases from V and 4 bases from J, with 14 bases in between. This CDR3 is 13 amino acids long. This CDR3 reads CASGHPGGYGYTF. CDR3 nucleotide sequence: TGTGCCAGCGGTCATCCGGGGGGCTATGGCTACACCTTC.

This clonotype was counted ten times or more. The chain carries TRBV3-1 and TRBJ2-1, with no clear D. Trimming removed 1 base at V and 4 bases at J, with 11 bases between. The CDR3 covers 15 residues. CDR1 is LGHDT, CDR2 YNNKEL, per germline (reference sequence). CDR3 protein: CASSQAPDQYNEQFF. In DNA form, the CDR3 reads TGTGCCAGCAGCCAAGCCCCGGACCAGTACAATGAGCAGTTCTTC.

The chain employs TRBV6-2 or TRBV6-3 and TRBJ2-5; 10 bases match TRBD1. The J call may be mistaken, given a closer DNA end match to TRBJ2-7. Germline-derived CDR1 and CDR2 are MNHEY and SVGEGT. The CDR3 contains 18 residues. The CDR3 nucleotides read TGTGCCAGCAGTTACGTAGTTCCCGGGACAGGGGCAGCTAACGAGCAGTACTTC. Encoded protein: CASSYVVPGTGAANEQYF.

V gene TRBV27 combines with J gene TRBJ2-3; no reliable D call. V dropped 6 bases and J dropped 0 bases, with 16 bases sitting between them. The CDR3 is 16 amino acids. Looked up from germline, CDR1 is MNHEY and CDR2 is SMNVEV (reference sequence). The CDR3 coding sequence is TGTGCCAGCAGCTCCTTGGGGTTAACGAGCACAGATACGCAGTATTTT. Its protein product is CASSSLGLTSTDTQYF.

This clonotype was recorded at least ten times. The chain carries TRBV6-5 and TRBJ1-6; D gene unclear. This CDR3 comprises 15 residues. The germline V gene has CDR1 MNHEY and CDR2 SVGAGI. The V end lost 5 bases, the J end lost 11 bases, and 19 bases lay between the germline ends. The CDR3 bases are TGTGCCAGCAGTATAGCCCCCCTCGACAAGACACCCCTCCACTTT. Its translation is CASSIAPLDKTPLHF.

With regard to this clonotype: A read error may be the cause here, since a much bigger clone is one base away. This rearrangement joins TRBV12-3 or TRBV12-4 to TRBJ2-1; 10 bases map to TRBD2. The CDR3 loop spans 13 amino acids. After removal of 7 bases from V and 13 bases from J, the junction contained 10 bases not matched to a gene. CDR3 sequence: CASTGLAGETQFF. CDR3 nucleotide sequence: TGTGCCAGCACCGGTCTAGCGGGAGAGACCCAGTTCTTC.

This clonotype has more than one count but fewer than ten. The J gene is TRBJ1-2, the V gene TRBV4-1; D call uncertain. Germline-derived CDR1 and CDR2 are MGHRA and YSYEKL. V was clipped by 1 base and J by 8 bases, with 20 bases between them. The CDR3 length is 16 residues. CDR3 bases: TGCGCCAGCAGCCAAGGTCAAGCCAGCAGGAGAAAGGGCTACACCTTC. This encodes CASSQGQASRRKGYTF.

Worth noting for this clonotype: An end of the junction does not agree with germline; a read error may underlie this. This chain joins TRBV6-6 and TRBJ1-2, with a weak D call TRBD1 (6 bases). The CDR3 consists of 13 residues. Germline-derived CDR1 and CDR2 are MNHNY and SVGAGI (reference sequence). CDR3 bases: TGTACCAGCGGACGGGGGCAGAACTATGGCTACACCTTC. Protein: CTSGRGQNYGYTF.

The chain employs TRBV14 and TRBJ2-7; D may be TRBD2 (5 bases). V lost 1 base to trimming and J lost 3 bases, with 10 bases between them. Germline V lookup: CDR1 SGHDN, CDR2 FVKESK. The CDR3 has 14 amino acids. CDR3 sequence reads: CASSQVGRGYEQYF. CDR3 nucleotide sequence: TGTGCCAGCAGCCAAGTCGGACGGGGCTACGAGCAGTACTTC.

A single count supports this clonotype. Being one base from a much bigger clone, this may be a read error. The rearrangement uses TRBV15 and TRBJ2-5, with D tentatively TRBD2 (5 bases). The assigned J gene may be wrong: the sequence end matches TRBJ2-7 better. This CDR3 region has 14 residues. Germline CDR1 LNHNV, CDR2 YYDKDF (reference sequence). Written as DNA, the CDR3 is TGTGCCACCAGCAGATCGGGAATGACTGACGAGCAGTACTTC. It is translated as CATSRSGMTDEQYF.

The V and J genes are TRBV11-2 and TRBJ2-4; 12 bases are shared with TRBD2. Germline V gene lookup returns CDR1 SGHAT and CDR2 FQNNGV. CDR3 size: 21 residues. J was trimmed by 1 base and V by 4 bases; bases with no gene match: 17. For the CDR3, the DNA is TGTGCCAGCAGCTCCAGACTAGCGGGAGTAGGGTGGAGGTTGGCCAAAAACATTCAGTACTTC. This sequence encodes CASSSRLAGVGWRLAKNIQYF.

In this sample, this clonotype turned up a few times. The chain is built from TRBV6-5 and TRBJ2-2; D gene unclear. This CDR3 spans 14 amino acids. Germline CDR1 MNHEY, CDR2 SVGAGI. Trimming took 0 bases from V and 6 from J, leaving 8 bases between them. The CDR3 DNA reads TGTGCCAGCAGTTACTCGAGGTCTTCCGGGGAGCTGTTTTTT. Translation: CASSYSRSSGELFF.

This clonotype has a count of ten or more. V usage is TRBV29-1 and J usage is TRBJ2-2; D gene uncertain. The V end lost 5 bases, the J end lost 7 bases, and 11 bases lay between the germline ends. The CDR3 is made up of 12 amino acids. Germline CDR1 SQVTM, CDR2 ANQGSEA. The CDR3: CSVFRVVGELFF. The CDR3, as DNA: TGCAGCGTTTTTAGGGTAGTCGGGGAGCTGTTTTTT.

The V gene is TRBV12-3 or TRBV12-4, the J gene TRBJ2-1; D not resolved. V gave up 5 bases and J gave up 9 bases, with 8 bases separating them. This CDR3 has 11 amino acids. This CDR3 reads CASSTRFEQFF. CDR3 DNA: TGTGCCAGCAGTACCCGGTTTGAGCAGTTCTTC.

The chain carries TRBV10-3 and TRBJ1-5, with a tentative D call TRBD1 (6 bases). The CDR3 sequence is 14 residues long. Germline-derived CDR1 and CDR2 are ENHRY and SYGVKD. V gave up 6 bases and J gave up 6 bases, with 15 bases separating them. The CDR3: CAISRGGGSQPQHF. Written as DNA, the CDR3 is TGTGCCATCAGCCGGGGAGGGGGTAGTCAGCCCCAGCATTTT.

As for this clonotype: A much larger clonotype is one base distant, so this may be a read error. The CDR3 sequence: CASRSSGNNYNEQFF. DNA of the CDR3: TGTGCCAGCAGATCTAGCGGGAACAACTACAATGAGCAGTTCTTC. This sequence joins TRBV9 and TRBJ2-1; the match to TRBD2 covers 9 bases. This CDR3 has 15 amino acids. Germline lookup yields CDR1 SGDLS and CDR2 YYNGEE. Trimming took 5 bases from V and 3 from J; bases not matched to a gene: 6.